The rows below give T cell receptor beta chains drawn from one sample of a study of blood T cells in healthy people across ages. TCRdb itself ran the 5' RACE reads through MiXCR, one entry per CDR3 protein. The sample has more than 550,000 distinct CDR3 sequences; 22% are singletons. What was sequenced was blood. The source is a man in his sixties or seventies in good health. Each CDR3 is given with its conserved first and last residue. The D gene is left open where the match is weak. Clone size, where shown, is once, few, many, or a class for clones that have expanded.

j_call d_call v_call clone_size cdr3_aa cdr3_nt
TRBJ1-1 NA TRBV20-1 few CSAQLRVTEAFF TGCAGTGCTCAACTGAGGGTCACTGAAGCTTTCTTT
TRBJ2-7 NA TRBV5-1 NA CASRPNKDLYEQYF TGCGCCAGCAGACCTAACAAAGATTTATACGAGCAGTACTTC
TRBJ2-7 NA TRBV15 NA CATSRQASSYEQYF TGTGCCACCAGCAGACAGGCCAGCTCCTACGAGCAGTACTTC
TRBJ2-1 TRBD1 TRBV5-5 NA CASTPPPGTDNEQFF TGTGCCAGCACCCCCCCGCCGGGGACAGACAATGAGCAGTTCTTC
TRBJ2-7 TRBD1 TRBV18 NA CASSLTGTGIYEQYF TGTGCCAGCTCCCTCACCGGGACAGGGATCTACGAGCAGTACTTC
TRBJ1-2 NA TRBV12-3/TRBV12-4 NA CASSLVRHGYTF TGTGCCAGCAGTTTAGTCAGGCATGGCTACACCTTC
TRBJ2-5 NA TRBV3-1 NA CASSQGAWETQYF TGTGCCAGCAGCCAAGGGGCATGGGAGACCCAGTACTTC
TRBJ1-6 TRBD1 TRBV4-2 NA CASSQRDRGDSPLHF TGTGCCAGCAGCCAGAGGGACAGGGGGGATTCACCCCTCCACTTT
TRBJ2-3 TRBD2 TRBV28 many CASSLGTSGSGDTQYF TGTGCCAGCAGTTTGGGGACTAGCGGGTCTGGGGATACGCAGTATTTT
TRBJ2-7 TRBD2 TRBV29-1 NA CSVGGKQAVHEQYF TGCAGCGTGGGAGGGAAGCAGGCGGTACACGAGCAGTACTTC